The source of this T cell receptor (beta chain) is a study of PD-1 blockade in mismatch repair-deficient tumors. As for the study in general: All were previously treated, progressing patients with about a dozen mismatch repair-deficient cancer types. Findings and limits, study-wide: Rapid post-treatment expansion, then contraction, generally preceding radiologic response, marked tumor-resident clones.

Mismatch repair deficiency was confirmed in all patients, by PCR or immunohistochemistry. TCRs were sequenced from three patients responding to pembrolizumab. Losses at the gene ends were 9 bases for V and 4 bases for J; bases not matched to a gene: 6. The CDR3 runs 14 residues. Germline V CDR1 and CDR2: MDHEN, SYDVKM. In regard to this clone: Its antigen is not known.

Assay: immunoSEQ multiplex PCR; the TCRdb copy retains only in-frame clones and omits some. The repertoire holds about 84,000 clones, with over 75% as singletons. The input for sequencing was peripheral blood, taken 12 weeks after starting pembrolizumab. This sequence originates from an adult with mismatch repair-deficient cancer. The genes are TRBV28 and TRBJ2-2, with 9 positions matching TRBD2. CDR3 in DNA: TGTGCCAGTTCCACTAGCGGGTCCACCGGGGAGCTGTTTTTT. This codes for CASSTSGSTGELFF. Full variable domain (outside the CDR3, taken from reference TRBV28 and TRBJ2-2): DVKVTQSSRYLVKRTGEKVFLECVQDMDHENMFWYRQDPGLGLRLIYFSYDVKMKEKGDIPEGYSVSREKKERFSLILESASTNQTSMYLCASSTSGSTGELFFGEGSRLTVL.